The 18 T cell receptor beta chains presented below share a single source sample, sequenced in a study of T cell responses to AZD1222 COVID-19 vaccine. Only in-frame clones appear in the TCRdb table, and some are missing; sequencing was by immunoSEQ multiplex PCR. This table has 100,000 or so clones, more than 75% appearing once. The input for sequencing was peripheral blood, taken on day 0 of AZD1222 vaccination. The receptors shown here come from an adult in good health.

As DNA, the CDR3 is TGTGCCAGCAGTTTTAGGCAAGAAGGTGGCTACACCTTC. Amino acid sequence: CASSFRQEGGYTF. This chain uses TRBV6-5 with TRBJ1-2; D not certain. This CDR3 is 13 amino acids long. Germline CDR1 is MNHEY and CDR2 is SVGAGI. V was shortened by 4 bases and J by 7 bases, with 13 bases between the two germline ends.

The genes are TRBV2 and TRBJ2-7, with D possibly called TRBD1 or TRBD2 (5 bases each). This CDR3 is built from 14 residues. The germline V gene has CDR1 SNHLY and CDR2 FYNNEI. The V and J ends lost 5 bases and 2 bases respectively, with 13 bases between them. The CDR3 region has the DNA TGTGCCAGCAGTCGCCGGGACGGACCCTACGAGCAGTACTTC. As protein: CASSRRDGPYEQYF.

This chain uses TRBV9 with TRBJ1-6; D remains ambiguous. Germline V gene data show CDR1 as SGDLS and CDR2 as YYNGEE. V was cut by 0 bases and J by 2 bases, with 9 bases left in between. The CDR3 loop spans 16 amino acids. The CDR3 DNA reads TGTGCCAGCAGCGTAGGGAGGAACACCTATAATTCACCCCTCCACTTT. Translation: CASSVGRNTYNSPLHF.

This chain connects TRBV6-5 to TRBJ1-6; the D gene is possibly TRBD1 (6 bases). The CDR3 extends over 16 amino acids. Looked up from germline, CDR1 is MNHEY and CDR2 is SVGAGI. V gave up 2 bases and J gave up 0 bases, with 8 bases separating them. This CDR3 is CASSYGTRSYNSPLHF. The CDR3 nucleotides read TGTGCCAGCAGTTACGGGACACGCTCCTATAATTCACCCCTCCACTTT.

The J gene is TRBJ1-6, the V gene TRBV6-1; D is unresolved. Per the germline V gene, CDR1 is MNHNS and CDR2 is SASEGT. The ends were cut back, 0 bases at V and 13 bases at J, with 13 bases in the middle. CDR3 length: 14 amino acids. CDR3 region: CASSEASDFGPLHF. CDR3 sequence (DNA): TGTGCCAGCAGTGAAGCGTCTGACTTTGGGCCCCTCCACTTT.

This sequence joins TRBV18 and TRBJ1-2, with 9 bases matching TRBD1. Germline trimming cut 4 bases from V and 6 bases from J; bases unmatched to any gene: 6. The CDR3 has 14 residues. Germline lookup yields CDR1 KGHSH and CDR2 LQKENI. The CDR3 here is CASSLGQGRDGYTF. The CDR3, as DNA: TGTGCCAGCTCACTCGGACAGGGGAGGGATGGCTACACCTTC.

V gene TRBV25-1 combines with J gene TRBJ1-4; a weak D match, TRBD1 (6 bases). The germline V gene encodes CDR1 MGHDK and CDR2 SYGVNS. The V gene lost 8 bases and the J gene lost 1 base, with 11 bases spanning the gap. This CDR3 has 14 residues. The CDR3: CASSDSLTNEKLFF. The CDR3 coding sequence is TGTGCCAGCTCGGACAGCTTAACTAATGAAAAACTGTTTTTT. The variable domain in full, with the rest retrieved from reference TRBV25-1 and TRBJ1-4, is EADIYQTPRYLVIGTGKKITLECSQTMGHDKMYWYQQDPGMELHLIHYSYGVNSTEKGDLSSESTVSRIRTEHFPLTLESARPSHTSQYLCASSDSLTNEKLFFGSGTQLSVL.

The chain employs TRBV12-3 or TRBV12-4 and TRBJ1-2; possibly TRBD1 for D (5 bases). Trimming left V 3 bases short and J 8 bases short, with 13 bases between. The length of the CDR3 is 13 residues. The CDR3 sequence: CASSFSGVDGYTF. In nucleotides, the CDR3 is TGTGCCAGCAGTTTTTCGGGGGTGGACGGCTACACCTTC.

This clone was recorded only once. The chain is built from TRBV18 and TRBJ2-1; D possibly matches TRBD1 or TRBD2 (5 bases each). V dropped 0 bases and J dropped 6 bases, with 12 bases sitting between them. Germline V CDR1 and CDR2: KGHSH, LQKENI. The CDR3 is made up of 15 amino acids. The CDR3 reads CASSPPTAGANEQFF. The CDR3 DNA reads TGTGCCAGCTCACCACCAACAGCCGGGGCCAATGAGCAGTTCTTC. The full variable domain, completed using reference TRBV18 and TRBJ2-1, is NAGVMQNPRHLVRRRGQEARLRCSPMKGHSHVYWYRQLPEEGLKFMVYLQKENIIDESGMPKERFSAEFPKEGPSILRIQQVVRGDSAAYFCASSPPTAGANEQFFGPGTRLTVL.

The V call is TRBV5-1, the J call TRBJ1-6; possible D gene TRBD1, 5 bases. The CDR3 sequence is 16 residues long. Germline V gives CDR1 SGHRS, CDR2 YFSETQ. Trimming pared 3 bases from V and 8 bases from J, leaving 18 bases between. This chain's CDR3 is CASSSTSVGEDSPLHF. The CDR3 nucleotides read TGCGCCAGCAGCTCGACCTCCGTGGGGGAGGATTCACCCCTCCACTTT.

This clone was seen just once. The CDR3 DNA reads as TGTGCCAGCAGTTCGGGAAGGAGCTCCTACGAGCAGTACTTC. Encoded protein: CASSSGRSSYEQYF. This chain joins TRBV6-2 or TRBV6-3 and TRBJ2-7; TRBD2 is a possible D gene (5 bases). Trimming took 4 bases from V and 0 from J, leaving 10 bases between them. The germline gives CDR1 MNHEY, CDR2 SVGEGT. The CDR3 length is 14 residues.

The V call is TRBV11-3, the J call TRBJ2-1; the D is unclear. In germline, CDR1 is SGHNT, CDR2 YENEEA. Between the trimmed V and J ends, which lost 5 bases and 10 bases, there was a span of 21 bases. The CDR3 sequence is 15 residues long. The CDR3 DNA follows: TGTGCCAGCAGCCCACTCCCAGGTCAACTCTCAGAGCAGTTCTTC. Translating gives CASSPLPGQLSEQFF.

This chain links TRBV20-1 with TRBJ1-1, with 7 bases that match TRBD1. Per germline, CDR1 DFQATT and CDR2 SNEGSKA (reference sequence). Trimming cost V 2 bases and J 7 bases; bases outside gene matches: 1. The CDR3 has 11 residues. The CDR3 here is CSARYRGEAFF. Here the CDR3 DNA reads TGCAGTGCTAGATACAGGGGTGAAGCTTTCTTT.

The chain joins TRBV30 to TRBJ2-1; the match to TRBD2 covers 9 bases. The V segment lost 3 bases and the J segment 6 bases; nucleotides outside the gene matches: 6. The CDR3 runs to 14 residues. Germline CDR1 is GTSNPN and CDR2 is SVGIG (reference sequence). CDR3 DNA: TGTGCCTGGAGCGAAGGACTAGCGAGCAATGAGCAGTTCTTC. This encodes CAWSEGLASNEQFF.

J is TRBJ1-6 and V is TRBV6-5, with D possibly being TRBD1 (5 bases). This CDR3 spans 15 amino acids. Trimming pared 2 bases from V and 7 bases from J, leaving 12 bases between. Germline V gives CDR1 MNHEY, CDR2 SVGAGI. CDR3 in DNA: TGTGCCAGCAGTTACAGTGGGACGGCAAATTCACCCCTCCACTTT. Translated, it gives CASSYSGTANSPLHF.

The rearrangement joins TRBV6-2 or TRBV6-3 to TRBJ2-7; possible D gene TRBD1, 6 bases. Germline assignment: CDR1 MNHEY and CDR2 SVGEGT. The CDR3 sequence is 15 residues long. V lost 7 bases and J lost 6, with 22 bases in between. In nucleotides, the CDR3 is TGTGCCAGCACCCCTTCGACAGGTCCTGGGCGCGAGCAGTACTTC. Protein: CASTPSTGPGREQYF.

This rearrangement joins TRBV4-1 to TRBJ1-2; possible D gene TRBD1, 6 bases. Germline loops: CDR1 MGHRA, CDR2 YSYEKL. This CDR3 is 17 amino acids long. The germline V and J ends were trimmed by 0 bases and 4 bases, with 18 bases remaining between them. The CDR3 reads CASSQDSGRGEGYGYTF. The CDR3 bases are TGCGCCAGCAGCCAAGATTCGGGCAGGGGAGAAGGCTATGGCTACACCTTC.

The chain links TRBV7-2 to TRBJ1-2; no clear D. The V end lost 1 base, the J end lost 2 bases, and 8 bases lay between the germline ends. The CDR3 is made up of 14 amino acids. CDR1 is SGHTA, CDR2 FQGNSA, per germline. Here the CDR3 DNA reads TGTGCCAGCAGCTTAGATGGAAGAAACTATGGCTACACCTTC. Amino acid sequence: CASSLDGRNYGYTF.